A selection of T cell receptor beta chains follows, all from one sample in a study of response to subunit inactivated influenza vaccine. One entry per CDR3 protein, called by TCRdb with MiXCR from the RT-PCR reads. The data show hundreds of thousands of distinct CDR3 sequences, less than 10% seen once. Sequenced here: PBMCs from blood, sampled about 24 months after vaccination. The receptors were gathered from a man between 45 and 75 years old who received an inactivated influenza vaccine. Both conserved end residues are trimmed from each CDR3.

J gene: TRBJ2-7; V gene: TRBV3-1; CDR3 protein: ASSQEMGRRTYEQY
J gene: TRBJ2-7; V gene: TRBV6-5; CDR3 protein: ASSYQKGTDGSYEQY
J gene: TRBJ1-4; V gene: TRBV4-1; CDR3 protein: ASSQDRGRASSEKLF
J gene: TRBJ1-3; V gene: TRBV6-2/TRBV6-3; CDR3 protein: ASSPTTGTGPFYSGNTIY
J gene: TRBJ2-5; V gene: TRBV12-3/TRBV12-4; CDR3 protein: ASSFKLVGTQY
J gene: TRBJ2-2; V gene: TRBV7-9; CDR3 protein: ASDRGTGELF
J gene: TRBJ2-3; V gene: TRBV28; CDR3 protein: ASSFVGSINTQY
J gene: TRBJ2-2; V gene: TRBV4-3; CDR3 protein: ASSQVTNTGELF
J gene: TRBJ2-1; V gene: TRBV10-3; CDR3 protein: AISAGGGNEQF
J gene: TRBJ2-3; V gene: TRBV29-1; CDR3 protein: SVEEGTTPRDTQY
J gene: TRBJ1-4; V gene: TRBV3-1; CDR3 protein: ASSQDPGTVLF
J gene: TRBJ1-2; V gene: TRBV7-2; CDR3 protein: ASSLSFQTSSYGYT
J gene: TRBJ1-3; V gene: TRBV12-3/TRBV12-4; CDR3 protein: ASSYTGSSGNTIY
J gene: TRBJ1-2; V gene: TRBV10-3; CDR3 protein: AISGMVGLEDGYT
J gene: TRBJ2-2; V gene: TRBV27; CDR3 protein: ATRSGDRTGELF
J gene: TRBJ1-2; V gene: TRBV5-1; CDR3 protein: ASSLGGYYGYT
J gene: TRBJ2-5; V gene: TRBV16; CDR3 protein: ASSQFTQETQY
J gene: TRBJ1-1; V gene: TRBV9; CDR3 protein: ASSKTTGYTEAF
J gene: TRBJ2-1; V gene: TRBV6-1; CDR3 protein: ASRGRNGDEQF
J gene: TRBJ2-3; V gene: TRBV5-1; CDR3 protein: ASSVAVTTDTQY
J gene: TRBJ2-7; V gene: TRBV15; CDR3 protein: ATRDDRTLSYEQY
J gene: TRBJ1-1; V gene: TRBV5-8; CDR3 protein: ASSSQGGTEAF
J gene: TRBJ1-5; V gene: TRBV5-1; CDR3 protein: ASSPGQGYSNQPQH
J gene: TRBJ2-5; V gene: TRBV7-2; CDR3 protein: ASSLMPSGGETQY
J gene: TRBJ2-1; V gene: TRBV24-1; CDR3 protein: ATSDLTSGGPEQF
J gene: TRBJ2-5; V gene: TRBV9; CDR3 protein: ASSDSGLYQETQY
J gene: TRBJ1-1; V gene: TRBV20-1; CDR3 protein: SARDSGARRWLDTEAF
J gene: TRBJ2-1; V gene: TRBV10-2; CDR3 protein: ASAPTSGVYNEQF
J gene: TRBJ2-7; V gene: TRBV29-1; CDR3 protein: SVGGPYEQY
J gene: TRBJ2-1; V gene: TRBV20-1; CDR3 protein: SARATSGRGEQF
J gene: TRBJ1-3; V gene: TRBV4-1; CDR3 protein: ASHPSTRGPVSGNTIY
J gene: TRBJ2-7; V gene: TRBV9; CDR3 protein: ASSVAPRTQPYEQY
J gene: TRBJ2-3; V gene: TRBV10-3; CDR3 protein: AISGLAGERDTQY
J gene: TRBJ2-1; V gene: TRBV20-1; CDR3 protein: SARDTLRDEQF
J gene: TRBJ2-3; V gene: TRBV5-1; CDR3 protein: ASSTGTALGTQY
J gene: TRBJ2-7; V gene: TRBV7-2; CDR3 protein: ASSGRTGEVEQY
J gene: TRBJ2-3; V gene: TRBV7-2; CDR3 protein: ASSWLVAYTDTQY
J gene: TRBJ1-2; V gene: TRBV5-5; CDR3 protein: ASSLAGYNYGYT
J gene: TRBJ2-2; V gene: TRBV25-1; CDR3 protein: ASSAPSGSPANTGELF